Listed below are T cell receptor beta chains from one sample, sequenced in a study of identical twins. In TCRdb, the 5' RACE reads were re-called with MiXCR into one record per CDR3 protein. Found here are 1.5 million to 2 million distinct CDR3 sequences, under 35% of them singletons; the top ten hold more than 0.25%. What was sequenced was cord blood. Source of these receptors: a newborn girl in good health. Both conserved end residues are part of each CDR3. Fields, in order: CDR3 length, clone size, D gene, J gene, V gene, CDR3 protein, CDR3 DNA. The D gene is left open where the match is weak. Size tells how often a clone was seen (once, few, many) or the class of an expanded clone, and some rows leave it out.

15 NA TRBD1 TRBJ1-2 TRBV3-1 CASSQRGQGGYGYTF TGTGCCAGCAGCCAAAGGGGACAGGGTGGCTATGGCTACACCTTC
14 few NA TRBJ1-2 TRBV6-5 CASSTHRVSDGYTF TGTGCCAGCAGTACTCACAGGGTGTCGGATGGCTACACCTTC
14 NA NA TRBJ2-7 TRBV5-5 CASSLASQAYEQYF TGTGCCAGCAGCTTGGCCTCGCAGGCCTACGAGCAGTACTTC
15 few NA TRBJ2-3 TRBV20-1 CSAGRTATSTDTQYF TGCAGTGCTGGCAGGACAGCAACTAGCACAGATACGCAGTATTTT
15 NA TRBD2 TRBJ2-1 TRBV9 CASSVASGRRNEQFF TGTGCCAGCAGCGTAGCTAGCGGGAGACGGAATGAGCAGTTCTTC
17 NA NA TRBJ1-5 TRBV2 CASTSASIRQYNQPQHF TGTGCCAGCACTAGCGCCTCAATTAGACAGTACAATCAGCCCCAGCATTTT
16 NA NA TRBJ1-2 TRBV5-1 CASSLELAGGPDSYTF TGCGCCAGCAGCTTGGAGCTTGCGGGGGGCCCAGACTCTTACACCTTC
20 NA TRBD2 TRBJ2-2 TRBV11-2 CASSLDFRLAGNPNTGELFF TGTGCCAGCAGCTTAGATTTTAGGCTAGCGGGGAATCCGAACACCGGGGAGCTGTTTTTT
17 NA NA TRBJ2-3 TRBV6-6 CASRTYSVGGDTDTQYF TGTGCCAGCAGAACCTATTCCGTCGGGGGCGACACAGATACGCAGTATTTT
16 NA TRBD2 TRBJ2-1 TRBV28 CASSLLGLAGPNEQFF TGTGCCAGCAGTCTCCTGGGACTAGCGGGACCTAATGAGCAGTTCTTC
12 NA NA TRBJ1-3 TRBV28 CASSITGNTIYF TGTGCCAGCAGTATCACCGGAAACACCATATATTTT
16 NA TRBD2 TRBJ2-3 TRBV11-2 CASSFPLADDADTQYF TGTGCCAGCAGCTTCCCCCTAGCGGACGACGCAGATACGCAGTATTTT
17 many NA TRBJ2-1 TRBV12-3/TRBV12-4 CASSLGRRQSSYNEQFF TGTGCCAGCAGTTTAGGAAGGAGACAGAGCTCCTACAATGAGCAGTTCTTC
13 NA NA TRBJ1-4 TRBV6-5 CASSYSVGEKLFF TGTGCCAGCAGTTACTCGGTAGGGGAAAAACTGTTTTTT
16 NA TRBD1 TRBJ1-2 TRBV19 CASSTTGTGVTYGYTF TGTGCCAGTAGTACAACCGGGACAGGGGTTACTTATGGCTACACCTTC
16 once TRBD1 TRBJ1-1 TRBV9 CASSVTGGAWNTEAFF TGTGCCAGCAGCGTCACAGGGGGCGCATGGAACACTGAAGCTTTCTTT
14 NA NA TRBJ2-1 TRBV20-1 CSARGRGPRNEQFF TGCAGTGCTAGAGGTCGGGGGCCCCGCAATGAGCAGTTCTTC
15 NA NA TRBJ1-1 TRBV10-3 CAISNPRAWGTEAFF TGTGCCATCAGTAACCCTAGGGCATGGGGCACTGAAGCTTTCTTT
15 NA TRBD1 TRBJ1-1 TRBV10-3 CAISEYRGQRTEAFF TGTGCCATCAGTGAGTACAGGGGGCAGAGGACTGAAGCTTTCTTT
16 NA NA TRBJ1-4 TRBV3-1 CASSQDSALRNEKLFF TGTGCCAGCAGCCAAGATTCGGCCCTCAGAAATGAAAAACTGTTTTTT
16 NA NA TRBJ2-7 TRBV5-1 CASSLSVRESAYEQYF TGCGCCAGCAGCTTGTCGGTCCGGGAGTCAGCCTACGAGCAGTACTTC
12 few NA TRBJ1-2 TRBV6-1 CAESTGYYGYTF TGTGCCGAAAGCACAGGGTACTATGGCTACACCTTC
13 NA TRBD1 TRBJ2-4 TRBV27 CASSPQQGNIQNF TGTGCCAGCAGTCCTCAACAGGGGAACATTCAGAACTTC
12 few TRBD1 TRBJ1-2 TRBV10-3 CAISTGDSGYTF TGTGCCATCAGTACAGGGGATAGTGGCTACACCTTC
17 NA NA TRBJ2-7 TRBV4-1 CASSPLSLRSKPYEQYF TGCGCCAGCAGCCCCCTCTCTCTGCGGAGCAAACCCTACGAGCAGTACTTC
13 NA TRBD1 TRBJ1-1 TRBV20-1 CSARPTRGAEAFF TGCAGTGCTAGACCCACCAGGGGGGCTGAAGCTTTCTTT
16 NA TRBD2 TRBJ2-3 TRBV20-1 CSARRVASGRSDTQYF TGCAGTGCTAGACGGGTCGCTAGCGGGAGGTCAGATACGCAGTATTTT
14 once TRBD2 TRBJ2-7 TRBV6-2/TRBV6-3 CASRRRGAWYEQYF TGTGCCAGCAGAAGGCGGGGGGCCTGGTACGAGCAGTACTTC
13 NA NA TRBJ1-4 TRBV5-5 CASSLSAGGELFF TGTGCCAGCAGCTTGTCCGCGGGGGGGGAACTGTTTTTT
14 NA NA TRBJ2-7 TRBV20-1 CSARDLGDTYEQYF TGCAGTGCTAGAGATCTAGGGGACACCTACGAGCAGTACTTC
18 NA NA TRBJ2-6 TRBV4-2 CASSQDGARFSGANVLTF TGTGCCAGCAGCCAAGACGGGGCACGATTCTCTGGGGCCAACGTCCTGACTTTC
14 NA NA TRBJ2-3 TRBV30 CAWSVGISTDTQYF TGTGCCTGGAGTGTAGGGATTAGCACAGATACGCAGTATTTT
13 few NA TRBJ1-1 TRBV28 CASSPDRGAGAFF TGTGCCAGCAGTCCGGACCGAGGGGCGGGAGCTTTCTTT
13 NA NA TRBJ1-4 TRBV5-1 CASSRTVPEKLFF TGCGCCAGCAGCAGGACAGTGCCTGAAAAACTGTTTTTT
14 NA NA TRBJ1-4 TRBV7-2 CASSLEPPMGKLFF TGTGCCAGCAGCTTAGAGCCCCCAATGGGAAAACTGTTTTTT
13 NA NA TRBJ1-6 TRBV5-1 CASGFRGESPLHF TGCGCCAGCGGCTTCCGGGGGGAATCACCCCTCCACTTT
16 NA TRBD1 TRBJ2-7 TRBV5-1 CASSLGRDSAGYEQYF TGCGCCAGCAGCTTGGGAAGGGACAGTGCTGGCTACGAGCAGTACTTC
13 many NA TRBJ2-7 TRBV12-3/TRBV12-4 CASSLREAYEQYF TGTGCCAGCAGTTTAAGGGAGGCCTACGAGCAGTACTTC
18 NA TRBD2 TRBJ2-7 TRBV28 CASSFGLAGGETYNEQYF TGTGCCAGCAGTTTTGGTTTAGCGGGAGGGGAAACCTACAATGAGCAGTACTTC
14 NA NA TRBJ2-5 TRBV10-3 CAISEAADPWEQYF TGTGCCATCAGTGAGGCGGCGGACCCGTGGGAGCAGTACTTC